This T cell receptor beta chain comes out of a study of T cells expressing NK-cell markers. For each CDR3 protein, TCRdb gives one entry from its re-call of the 5' RACE reads, without DNA. The table lists 400,000 to 500,000 distinct CDR3 sequences, with about 7.1% in the top ten. The CDR3 is 17 amino acids. The V gene is TRBV12-3 or TRBV12-4, the J gene TRBJ2-2; TCRdb's D call, TRBD1, is unchecked because there is no DNA. Sequenced: blood T cells: a sorted CD56 or NKG2C T cell subset, CD4+ or CD8+ T cells, or bulk PBMC T cells (not recorded which). The receptor's source is a woman between 18 and 70 years old in good health. CDR3 sequence: CASSFGGGVIRGGELFF.